Following are 30 T cell receptor beta chains from one sample sequenced in a study of shared clonotypes between healthy human individuals. Profiling relied on immunoSEQ multiplex PCR, and the TCRdb table lists in-frame clones only, not all of them. The sample has about 2.4 million clones; 93% are singletons. The sequencing sample was made of naive CD4+ T cells from PBMCs. Subset noted: CD45RA+ positively selected. These receptors originate from a man aged 18 to 30 in good health. Some clones in this sample may be carry-over from other donors' samples.

The V call is TRBV10-3, the J call TRBJ2-5; D ambiguous. Trimming removed 3 bases at V and 1 base at J, with 15 bases between. CDR3 length: 16 amino acids. Germline V gene lookup returns CDR1 ENHRY and CDR2 SYGVKD. In nucleotides, the CDR3 is TGTGCCATCAGTGAATACGACACTCTAATCCAAGAGACCCAGTACTTC. It codes for CAISEYDTLIQETQYF.

J is TRBJ2-5 and V is TRBV29-1; no clear D gene. The length of the CDR3 is 13 residues. CDR1 and CDR2 from the germline V gene are SQVTM and ANQGSEA. Trimming took off 3 bases at V and 2 bases at J, with 10 bases between the two ends. The DNA for the CDR3 is TGCAGCGTTGAGGGTACGCCGCAAGAGACCCAGTACTTC. This codes for CSVEGTPQETQYF.

The chain uses TRBV5-1 and TRBJ2-1; D is unresolved. The germline gives CDR1 SGHRS, CDR2 YFSETQ. V was pared by 4 bases and J by 6 bases, with 5 bases between. The CDR3 has 11 amino acids. The CDR3, as DNA: TGCGCCAGCAGCCCCGGCAATGAGCAGTTCTTC. Residues: CASSPGNEQFF.

About this clone itself: At one boundary the junction diverges from the germline segment, which might be a read error. J is TRBJ2-3 and V is TRBV7-2; tentative D call: TRBD2 (6 bases). The CDR3 totals 15 residues. In germline, CDR1 is SGHTA, CDR2 FQGNSA. CDR3 amino acids: CASSLAWGVEDTQYF. CDR3 nucleotide sequence: TGTGCCAGCAGCCTAGCCTGGGGGGTCGAAGATACGCAGTATTTT.

The V call is TRBV7-6, the J call TRBJ2-1; 9 bases fit TRBD2. This CDR3 region has 15 residues. Germline V lookup: CDR1 SGHVS, CDR2 FNYEAQ. With 3 bases clipped from V and 2 bases from J, the junction kept 2 bases outside the gene matches. The CDR3 DNA reads as TGTGCCAGCAGCTTGGGGACTAGCCCCTACAATGAGCAGTTCTTC. Protein: CASSLGTSPYNEQFF.

Regarding this clone: Within the sample, other DNA sequences also encode this same CDR3. V usage is TRBV15 and J usage is TRBJ2-7; 7 nucleotides match TRBD2. Germline V gene sequence: CDR1 LNHNV, CDR2 YYDKDF (reference sequence). This CDR3 is built from 14 residues. The V segment lost 1 base and the J segment 0 bases; nucleotides outside the gene matches: 0. CDR3 in amino acids: CATSRGGSSYEQYF. The DNA for the CDR3 is TGTGCCACCAGCAGAGGCGGGAGCTCCTACGAGCAGTACTTC.

The chain links TRBV6-4 to TRBJ2-1, with TRBD2 identical over 8 bases. The CDR3 loop spans 15 amino acids. Germline trimming cut 5 bases from V and 9 bases from J; bases unmatched to any gene: 12. CDR1 and CDR2 from the germline V gene are MRHNA and SNTAGT. The CDR3 DNA reads as TGTGCCAGCAGTCTTTCTCTAGCGGGCCCCGGTGAGCAGTTCTTC. Protein: CASSLSLAGPGEQFF.

As to this clone: The sample carries other DNA sequences with the same CDR3. The V and J genes are TRBV9 and TRBJ2-1; perhaps TRBD2 as D (7 bases). From germline, CDR1 is SGDLS and CDR2 YYNGEE. The CDR3 sequence is 15 residues long. Deletions cut 3 bases from V and 0 bases from J, with 10 bases between. For the CDR3, the DNA is TGTGCCAGCAGCGACAGGGAGGGCTCCTACAATGAGCAGTTCTTC. It translates to CASSDREGSYNEQFF. The whole variable domain, filled in from reference TRBV9 and TRBJ2-1, reads DSGVTQTPKHLITATGQRVTLRCSPRSGDLSVYWYQQSLDQGLQFLIQYYNGEERAKGNILERFSAQQFPDLHSELNLSSLELGDSALYFCASSDREGSYNEQFFGPGTRLTVL.

The chain uses TRBV5-4 and TRBJ2-5; D possibly matches TRBD1 or TRBD2 (5 bases each). Trimming pared 6 bases from V and 4 bases from J, leaving 19 bases between. The CDR3 extends over 15 amino acids. The V gene's germline CDR1 is SGHNT and CDR2 YYREEE (reference sequence). CDR3 loop: CASNPGRGGGETQYF. CDR3 DNA: TGTGCCAGCAACCCCGGTCGGGGCGGCGGAGAGACCCAGTACTTC.

CDR3 region: CASSATGLGSGAYTF. The CDR3 DNA reads TGCGCCAGCAGCGCTACAGGGCTTGGTTCCGGAGCATACACCTTC. The chain employs TRBV5-1 and TRBJ1-2; possibly TRBD1 for D (6 bases). The CDR3 consists of 15 residues. The germline V gene encodes CDR1 SGHRS and CDR2 YFSETQ. Trimming removed 4 bases at V and 11 bases at J, with 24 bases between.

The chain's CDR3 is CASRFWGGASYEQYF. As DNA, the CDR3 is TGTGCCAGCAGGTTTTGGGGGGGAGCCTCCTACGAGCAGTACTTC. The chain joins TRBV28 to TRBJ2-7, with 7 bases that match TRBD2. Germline V gene data show CDR1 as MDHEN and CDR2 as SYDVKM. The CDR3 is made up of 15 amino acids. The V gene end was trimmed by 6 bases and the J gene end by 0 bases; junction bases not matched to a gene: 8.

This clone was seen only a few times. V is TRBV9 and J is TRBJ2-2; D is ambiguous. The CDR3 loop spans 12 amino acids. Germline V gene lookup returns CDR1 SGDLS and CDR2 YYNGEE. Between the trimmed V and J ends, which lost 7 bases and 2 bases, there was a span of 6 bases. The CDR3 nucleotides are TGTGCCAGCGGGATCAACACCGGGGAGCTGTTTTTT. Protein sequence: CASGINTGELFF.

The chain employs TRBV7-9 and TRBJ1-6, with D unclear. This CDR3 region has 14 residues. V was cut by 2 bases and J by 7 bases, with 9 bases left in between. The germline V gene has CDR1 SEHNR and CDR2 FQNEAQ (reference sequence). CDR3 bases: TGTGCCAGCAGCTTAAGTGGGTGGAATTCACCCCTCCACTTT. This sequence encodes CASSLSGWNSPLHF.

The genes are TRBV27 and TRBJ1-1; the match to TRBD1 covers 7 bases. Trimming removed 4 bases from V and 11 bases from J; junction bases left unmatched: 10. The length of the CDR3 is 13 residues. Germline assignment: CDR1 MNHEY and CDR2 SMNVEV (reference sequence). The CDR3 protein is CASSSNPTGPAFF. CDR3 DNA: TGTGCCAGCAGTTCCAACCCGACAGGGCCCGCTTTCTTT.

This sequence joins TRBV28 and TRBJ2-7, with 10 bases lining up with TRBD2. Germline assignment: CDR1 MDHEN and CDR2 SYDVKM. V was pared by 1 base and J by 4 bases, with 4 bases of the junction left unmatched. The CDR3 consists of 15 residues. The CDR3, as DNA: TGTGCCAGCAGTTTATCTAGCGGGAGACGATACGAGCAGTACTTC. Translating it yields CASSLSSGRRYEQYF.

The chain has TRBV9 and TRBJ2-1; 15 bases match TRBD2. V gave up 0 bases and J gave up 5 bases; unmatched junction bases: 15. Germline lookup yields CDR1 SGDLS and CDR2 YYNGEE. There are 21 residues in the CDR3. This CDR3 reads CASSVAWGGLAGGPINNEQFF. In DNA, the CDR3 is TGTGCCAGCAGCGTAGCATGGGGGGGACTAGCGGGAGGCCCGATTAACAATGAGCAGTTCTTC.

V gene TRBV7-9 combines with J gene TRBJ1-4; D remains ambiguous. Per the germline V gene, CDR1 is SEHNR and CDR2 is FQNEAQ (reference sequence). V was cut by 3 bases and J by 4 bases, with 12 bases left in between. CDR3 length equals 15 residues. The CDR3 DNA follows: TGTGCCAGCAGCTTCGTCTGGCCCCATAATGAAAAACTGTTTTTT. This codes for CASSFVWPHNEKLFF.

This chain uses TRBV18 with TRBJ1-2, with D tentatively TRBD1 (5 bases). Trimming cost V 3 bases and J 4 bases, with 6 bases left between them. Per germline, CDR1 KGHSH and CDR2 LQKENI. There are 12 residues in the CDR3. The CDR3 DNA reads TGTGCCAGCTCACCTGGGGGCTATGGCTACACCTTC. It codes for CASSPGGYGYTF.

This clone was observed a single time. CDR3 residues: CASSGRRGETQYF. The CDR3, as DNA: TGTGCCAGCTCTGGTAGAAGGGGAGAGACCCAGTACTTC. This chain links TRBV2 with TRBJ2-5; possible D gene TRBD1, 5 bases. Germline lookup yields CDR1 SNHLY and CDR2 FYNNEI. The V gene lost 8 bases and the J gene lost 4 bases, with 14 bases spanning the gap. The CDR3 has 13 amino acids.

A note on this clone: The same CDR3 also results from other DNA sequences found in this sample. This sequence joins TRBV28 and TRBJ2-7, with no clear D. The germline V gene has CDR1 MDHEN and CDR2 SYDVKM. CDR3 length: 13 residues. Deletions cut 6 bases from V and 1 base from J, with 10 bases between. Written as DNA, the CDR3 is TGTGCCAGCAGACGTGGGGTGTCCTACGAGCAGTACTTC. It is translated as CASRRGVSYEQYF.

The chain uses TRBV30 and TRBJ2-3; D not certain. The CDR3 loop spans 14 amino acids. Trimming took off 3 bases at V and 8 bases at J, with 18 bases between the two ends. The V gene's germline CDR1 is GTSNPN and CDR2 SVGIG (reference sequence). Written as DNA, the CDR3 is TGTGCCTGGAGCGCTCTCGTCCCTATGGGTACGCAGTATTTT. Translating gives CAWSALVPMGTQYF.

The rearrangement uses TRBV5-8 and TRBJ2-2; D call uncertain. Trimming removed 1 base from V and 0 bases from J, with 10 bases in between. Germline V gene lookup returns CDR1 SGHTS and CDR2 YDEGEE. The CDR3 contains 16 residues. The CDR3: CASSLFTRTNTGELFF. CDR3 DNA: TGTGCCAGCAGCTTGTTTACGCGGACGAACACCGGGGAGCTGTTTTTT.

The chain combines TRBV7-3 with TRBJ2-1; 7 positions match TRBD2. The germline V gene has CDR1 SGHTA and CDR2 FQGTGA. J lost 8 bases, V lost 4 bases, and 11 bases had no gene match. The CDR3 is 15 amino acids. In DNA form, the CDR3 reads TGTGCCAGCAGCTCGTCTCGAATGACTAGCCATGAGCAGTTCTTC. As protein: CASSSSRMTSHEQFF.

The V gene is TRBV7-8, the J gene TRBJ2-7; D gene ambiguous. Germline V gives CDR1 SGHVS, CDR2 FQNEAQ. This CDR3 spans 15 amino acids. Trimming left V 3 bases short and J 0 bases short, with 12 bases between. CDR3 amino acids: CASSLFLPSSYEQYF. As DNA, the CDR3 is TGTGCCAGCAGCTTGTTTCTCCCTAGCTCCTACGAGCAGTACTTC.

The V gene is TRBV11-3, the J gene TRBJ2-1, with 7 bases fitting TRBD1. This CDR3 has 15 residues. The junction had 9 bases not matched to a gene; V was cut back by 2 bases and J by 8 bases. CDR1 is SGHNT and CDR2 is YENEEA in the germline V gene. CDR3 DNA: TGTGCCAGCAGCTTATACGGGACAGTACAATATGAGCAGTTCTTC. Translation gives CASSLYGTVQYEQFF.

The chain recombines TRBV7-2 with TRBJ2-5; 8 bases line up with TRBD1. Per the germline V gene, CDR1 is SGHTA and CDR2 is FQGNSA. After removal of 4 bases from V and 14 bases from J, the junction contained 12 bases not matched to a gene. This CDR3 comprises 13 residues. The CDR3 protein is CASSSIGTGGTYF. In nucleotides, the CDR3 is TGTGCCAGCAGCTCTATCGGGACAGGAGGTACCTACTTC.

This chain links TRBV5-4 with TRBJ1-1; no clear D. Trimming took off 1 base at V and 3 bases at J, with 22 bases between the two ends. CDR3 length equals 18 residues. Per the germline V gene, CDR1 is SGHNT and CDR2 is YYREEE (reference sequence). For the CDR3, the DNA is TGTGCCAGCAGCTTGTCTATCGGAGGCAGTACAGTGGACACTGAAGCTTTCTTT. Translation: CASSLSIGGSTVDTEAFF.

The rearrangement uses TRBV28 and TRBJ2-6, with no clear D. The CDR3 is 13 residues long. V lost 6 bases and J lost 3, with 6 bases in between. The germline V gene has CDR1 MDHEN and CDR2 SYDVKM. CDR3 amino acids: CASRSGGANVLTF. The CDR3 nucleotides are TGTGCCAGCAGGTCGGGTGGGGCCAACGTCCTGACTTTC.

This clone was seen once. The chain uses TRBV15 and TRBJ2-1, with 10 bases aligning to TRBD2. The CDR3 contains 16 residues. Germline CDR1 reads LNHNV; CDR2 reads YYDKDF (reference sequence). V lost 1 base, J lost 6 bases, and 6 bases stayed unmatched. CDR3 sequence reads: CATSRVRLAGVNEQFF. The CDR3 DNA reads as TGTGCCACCAGCAGAGTCCGGCTAGCGGGAGTCAATGAGCAGTTCTTC.

V gene TRBV30 combines with J gene TRBJ1-4, with D perhaps TRBD1 (6 bases). The CDR3 spans 13 residues. CDR1 is GTSNPN, CDR2 SVGIG, per germline (reference sequence). Trimming left V 3 bases short and J 10 bases short, with 15 bases between. The CDR3 DNA reads as TGTGCCTGGAGCCCCCCGGAGGGGGGAAAACTGTTTTTT. The encoded protein is CAWSPPEGGKLFF.